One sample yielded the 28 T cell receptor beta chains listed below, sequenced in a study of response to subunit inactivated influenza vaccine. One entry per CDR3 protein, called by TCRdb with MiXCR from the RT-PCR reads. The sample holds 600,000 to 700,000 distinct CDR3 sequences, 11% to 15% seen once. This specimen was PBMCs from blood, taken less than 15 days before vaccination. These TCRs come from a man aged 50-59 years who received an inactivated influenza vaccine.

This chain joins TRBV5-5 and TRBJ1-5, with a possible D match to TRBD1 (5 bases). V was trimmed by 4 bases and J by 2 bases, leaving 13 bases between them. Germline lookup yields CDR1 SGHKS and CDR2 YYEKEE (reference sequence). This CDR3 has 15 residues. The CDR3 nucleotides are TGTGCCAGCAGCCCGGTCCCGGGACGCAATCAGCCCCAGCATTTT. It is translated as CASSPVPGRNQPQHF.

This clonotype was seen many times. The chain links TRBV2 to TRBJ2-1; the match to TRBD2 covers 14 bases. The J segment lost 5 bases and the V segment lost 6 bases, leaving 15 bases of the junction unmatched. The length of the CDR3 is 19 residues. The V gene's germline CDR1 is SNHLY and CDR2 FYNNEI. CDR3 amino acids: CASRREGLAGASGHNEQFF. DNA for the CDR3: TGTGCCAGCAGACGGGAGGGACTAGCGGGAGCCTCTGGACACAATGAGCAGTTCTTC.

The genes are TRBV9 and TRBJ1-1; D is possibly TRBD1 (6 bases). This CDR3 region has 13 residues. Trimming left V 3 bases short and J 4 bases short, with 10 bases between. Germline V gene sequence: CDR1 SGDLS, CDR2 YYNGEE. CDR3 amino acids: CASSDRVRTEAFF. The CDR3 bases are TGTGCCAGCAGCGACAGGGTTCGCACTGAAGCTTTCTTT.

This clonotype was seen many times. CDR3 loop: CASSRGEKLFF. The DNA of the CDR3 is TGTGCCAGCTCCCGGGGGGAAAAACTGTTTTTT. This chain uses TRBV2 with TRBJ1-4; TRBD1 might be the D (5 bases). CDR1 is SNHLY, CDR2 FYNNEI, per germline. The CDR3 is made up of 11 amino acids. Trimming stripped 8 bases from V and 8 bases from J, with 9 bases between.

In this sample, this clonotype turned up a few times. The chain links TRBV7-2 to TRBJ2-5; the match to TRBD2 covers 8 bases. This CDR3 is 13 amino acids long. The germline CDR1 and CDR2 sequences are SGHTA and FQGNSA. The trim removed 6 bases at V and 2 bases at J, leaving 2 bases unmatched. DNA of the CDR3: TGTGCCAGCAGGAGACTAGCGCAAGAGACCCAGTACTTC. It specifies CASRRLAQETQYF.

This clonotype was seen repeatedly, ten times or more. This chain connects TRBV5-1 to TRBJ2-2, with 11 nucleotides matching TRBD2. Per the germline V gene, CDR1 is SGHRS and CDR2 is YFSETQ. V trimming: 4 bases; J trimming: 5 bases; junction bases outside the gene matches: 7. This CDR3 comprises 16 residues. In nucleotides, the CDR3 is TGCGCCAGCAGCAGGCAACTAGCGGGAGTAACCGGGGAGCTGTTTTTT. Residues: CASSRQLAGVTGELFF.

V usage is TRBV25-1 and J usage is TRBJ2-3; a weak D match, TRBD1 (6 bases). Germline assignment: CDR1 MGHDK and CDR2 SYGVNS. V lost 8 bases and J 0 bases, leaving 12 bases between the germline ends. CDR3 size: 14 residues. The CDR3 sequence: CASQRDTSTDTQYF. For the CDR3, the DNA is TGTGCCAGCCAGAGGGACACTAGCACAGATACGCAGTATTTT.

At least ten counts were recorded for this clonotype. Written as DNA, the CDR3 is TGCAGTGCTAGAGATGTAGCGTTCTCCTACAATGAGCAGTTCTTC. This encodes CSARDVAFSYNEQFF. The chain carries TRBV20-1 and TRBJ2-1; possible D gene TRBD2, 5 bases. CDR3 size: 15 residues. Germline lookup yields CDR1 DFQATT and CDR2 SNEGSKA (reference sequence). V dropped 0 bases and J dropped 0 bases, with 9 bases sitting between them.

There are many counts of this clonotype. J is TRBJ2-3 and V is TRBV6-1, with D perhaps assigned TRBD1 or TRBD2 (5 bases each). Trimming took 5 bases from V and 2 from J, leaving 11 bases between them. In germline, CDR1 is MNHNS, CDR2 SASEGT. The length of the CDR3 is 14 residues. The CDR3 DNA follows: TGTGCCAGCAGTCTGGGGACCTACACAGATACGCAGTATTTT. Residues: CASSLGTYTDTQYF.

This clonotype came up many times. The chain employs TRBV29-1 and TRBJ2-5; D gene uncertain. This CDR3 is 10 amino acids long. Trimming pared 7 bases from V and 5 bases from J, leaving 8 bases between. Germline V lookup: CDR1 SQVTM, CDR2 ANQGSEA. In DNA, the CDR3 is TGCAGCGCCCTCGTTGAGACCCAGTACTTC. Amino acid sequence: CSALVETQYF.

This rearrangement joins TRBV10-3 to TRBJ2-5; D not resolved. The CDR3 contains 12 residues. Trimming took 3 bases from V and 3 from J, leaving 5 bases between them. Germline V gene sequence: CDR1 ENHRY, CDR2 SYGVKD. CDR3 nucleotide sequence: TGTGCCATCAGTGAAGTTGAAGAGACCCAGTACTTC. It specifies CAISEVEETQYF.

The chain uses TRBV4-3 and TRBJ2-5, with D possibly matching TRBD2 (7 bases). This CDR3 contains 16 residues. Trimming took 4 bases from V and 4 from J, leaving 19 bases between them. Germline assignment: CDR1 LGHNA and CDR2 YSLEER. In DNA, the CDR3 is TGCGCCAGCAGCCGCCAGCGGGGAGGGGGTGGAGAGACCCAGTACTTC. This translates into CASSRQRGGGGETQYF.

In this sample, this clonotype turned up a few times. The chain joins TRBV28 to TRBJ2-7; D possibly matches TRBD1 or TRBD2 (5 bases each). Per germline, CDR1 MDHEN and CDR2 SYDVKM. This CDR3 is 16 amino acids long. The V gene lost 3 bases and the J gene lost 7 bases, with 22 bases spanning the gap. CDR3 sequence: CASSFLPAQGAGEQYF. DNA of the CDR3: TGTGCCAGCAGTTTCTTACCCGCGCAGGGAGCCGGAGAGCAGTACTTC.

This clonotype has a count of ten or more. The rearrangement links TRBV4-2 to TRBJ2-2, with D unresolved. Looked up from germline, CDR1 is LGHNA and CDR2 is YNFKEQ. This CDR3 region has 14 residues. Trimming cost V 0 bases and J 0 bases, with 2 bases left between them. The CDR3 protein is CASSQDSNTGELFF. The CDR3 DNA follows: TGTGCCAGCAGCCAAGACTCGAACACCGGGGAGCTGTTTTTT.

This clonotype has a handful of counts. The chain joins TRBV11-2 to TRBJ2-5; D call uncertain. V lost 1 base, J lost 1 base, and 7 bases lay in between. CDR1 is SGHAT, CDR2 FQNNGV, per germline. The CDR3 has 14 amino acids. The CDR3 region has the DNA TGTGCCAGCAGCTTAGTCGCAGCCCAAGAGACCCAGTACTTC. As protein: CASSLVAAQETQYF.

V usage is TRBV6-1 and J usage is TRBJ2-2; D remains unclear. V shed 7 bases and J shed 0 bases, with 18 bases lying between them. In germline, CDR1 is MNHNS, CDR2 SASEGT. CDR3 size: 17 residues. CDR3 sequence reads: CASTKALSPANTGELFF. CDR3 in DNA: TGTGCCAGCACCAAGGCCTTATCCCCCGCGAACACCGGGGAGCTGTTTTTT.

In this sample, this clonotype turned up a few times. Here the CDR3 reads CASSAMGGGELFF. CDR3 nucleotide sequence: TGCGCCAGCAGCGCCATGGGGGGCGGGGAGCTGTTTTTT. V gene TRBV4-3 combines with J gene TRBJ2-2; D is perhaps TRBD2 (6 bases). The CDR3 has 13 residues. Germline-derived CDR1 and CDR2 are LGHNA and YSLEER. The ends were cut back, 5 bases at V and 7 bases at J, with 11 bases in the middle.

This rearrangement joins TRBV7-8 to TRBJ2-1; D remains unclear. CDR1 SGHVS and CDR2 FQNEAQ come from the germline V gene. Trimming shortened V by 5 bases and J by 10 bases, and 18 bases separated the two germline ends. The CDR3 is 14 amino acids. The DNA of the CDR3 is TGTGCCAGCAGCCACTCAAACAGTGCCCAGGAGCAGTTCTTC. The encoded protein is CASSHSNSAQEQFF.

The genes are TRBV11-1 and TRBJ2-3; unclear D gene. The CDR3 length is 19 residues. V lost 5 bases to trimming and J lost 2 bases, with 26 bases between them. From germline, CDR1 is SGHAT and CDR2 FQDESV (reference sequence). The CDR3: CASSPSDGFGDFYTDTQYF. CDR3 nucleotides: TGTGCCAGCAGCCCCTCTGACGGGTTCGGCGACTTCTACACAGATACGCAGTATTTT.

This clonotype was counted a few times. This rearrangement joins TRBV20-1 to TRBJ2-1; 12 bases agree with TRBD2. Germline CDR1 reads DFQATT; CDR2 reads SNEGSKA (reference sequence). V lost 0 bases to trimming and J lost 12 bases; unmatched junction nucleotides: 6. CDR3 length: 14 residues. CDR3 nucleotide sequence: TGCAGTGCTAGAGATAAGGCTAGCGGGGGGGGGCAGTTCTTC. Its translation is CSARDKASGGGQFF.

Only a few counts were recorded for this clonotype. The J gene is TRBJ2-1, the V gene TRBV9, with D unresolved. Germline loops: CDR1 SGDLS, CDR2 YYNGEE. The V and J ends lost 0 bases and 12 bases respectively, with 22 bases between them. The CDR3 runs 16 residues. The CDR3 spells CASSVEVGPGHLRQFF. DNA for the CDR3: TGTGCCAGCAGCGTAGAAGTAGGGCCCGGCCACCTACGGCAGTTCTTC.

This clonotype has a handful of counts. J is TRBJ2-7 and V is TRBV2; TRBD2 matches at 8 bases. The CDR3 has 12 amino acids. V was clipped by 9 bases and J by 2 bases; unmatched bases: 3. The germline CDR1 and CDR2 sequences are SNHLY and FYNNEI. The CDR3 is CARGLAPYEQYF. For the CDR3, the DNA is TGTGCCAGAGGACTAGCCCCCTACGAGCAGTACTTC.

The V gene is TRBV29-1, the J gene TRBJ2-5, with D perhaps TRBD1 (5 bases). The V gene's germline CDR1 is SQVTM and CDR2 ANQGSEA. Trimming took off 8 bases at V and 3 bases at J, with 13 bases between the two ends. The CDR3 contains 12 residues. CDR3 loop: CSPLTEKETQYF. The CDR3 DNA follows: TGCAGCCCACTGACAGAGAAAGAGACCCAGTACTTC. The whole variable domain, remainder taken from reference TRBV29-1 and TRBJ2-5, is SAVISQKPSRDICQRGTSLTIQCQVDSQVTMMFWYRQQPGQSLTLIATANQGSEATYESGFVIDKFPISRPNLTFSTLTVSNMSPEDSSIYLCSPLTEKETQYFGPGTRLLVL.

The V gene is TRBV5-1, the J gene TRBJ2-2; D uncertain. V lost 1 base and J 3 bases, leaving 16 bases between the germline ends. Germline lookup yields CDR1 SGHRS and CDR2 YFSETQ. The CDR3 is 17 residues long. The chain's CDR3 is CASSLSVTGGDTGELFF. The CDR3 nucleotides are TGCGCCAGCAGCTTGTCGGTGACGGGCGGAGACACCGGGGAGCTGTTTTTT.

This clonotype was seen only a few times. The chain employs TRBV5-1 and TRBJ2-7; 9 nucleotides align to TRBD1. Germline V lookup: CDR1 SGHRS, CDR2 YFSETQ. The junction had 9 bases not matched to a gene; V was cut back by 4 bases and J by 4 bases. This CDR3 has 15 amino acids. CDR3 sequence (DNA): TGCGCCAGCAGCGGTGGGGGGACAGGGATGTACGAGCAGTACTTC. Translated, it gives CASSGGGTGMYEQYF.

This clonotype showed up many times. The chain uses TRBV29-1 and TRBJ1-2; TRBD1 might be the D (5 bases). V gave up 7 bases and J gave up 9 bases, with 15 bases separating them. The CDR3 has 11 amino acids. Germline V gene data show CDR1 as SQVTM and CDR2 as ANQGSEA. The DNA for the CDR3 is TGCAGCGCTGGTACCGGACACCGCTACACCTTC. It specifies CSAGTGHRYTF.

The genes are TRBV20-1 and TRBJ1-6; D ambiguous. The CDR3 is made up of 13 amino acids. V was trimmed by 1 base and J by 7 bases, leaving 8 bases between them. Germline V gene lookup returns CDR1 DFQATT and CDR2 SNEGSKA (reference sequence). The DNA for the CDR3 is TGCAGTGCTAGAGGATCCGTAAATTCACCCCTCCACTTT. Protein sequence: CSARGSVNSPLHF.

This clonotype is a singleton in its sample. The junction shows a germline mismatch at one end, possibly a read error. CDR3 coding DNA: TGTGCCAGCAGCTTGGGACTAGCGGGAGACCAAGAGACCCAGTCCTTC. As protein: CASSLGLAGDQETQSF. This chain joins TRBV7-8 and TRBJ2-5; 14 positions match TRBD2. Per germline, CDR1 SGHVS and CDR2 FQNEAQ. The CDR3 runs to 16 residues. The complete variable domain, with remaining parts taken from reference TRBV7-8 and TRBJ2-5, reads GAGVSQSPRYKVAKRGQDVALRCDPISGHVSLFWYQQALGQGPEFLTYFQNEAQLDKSGLPSDRFFAERPEGSVSTLKIQRTQQEDSAVYLCASSLGLAGDQETQSFGPGTRLLVL.